Below, 2 T cell receptor beta chains from the same sample are listed, as sequenced in a study of cytomegalovirus exposure and HLA in healthy donors. A multiplex PCR was run with 60 Vbeta primers and 13 Jbeta primers. Measured with immunoSEQ multiplex PCR; TCRdb has only the in-frame clones, and not every one. This table has about 190,000 clones, 79% appearing once. Sequencing input: PBMCs. The receptors shown here come from a woman aged 18-29 years in good health and CMV-seronegative.

The rearrangement joins TRBV27 to TRBJ2-2; 10 bases are shared with TRBD2. The germline V gene has CDR1 MNHEY and CDR2 SMNVEV (reference sequence). The CDR3 has 17 residues. V lost 2 bases to trimming and J lost 0 bases; unmatched junction nucleotides: 3. As DNA, the CDR3 is TGTGCCAGCAGTTTAATGGGACTAGCGACGAACACCGGGGAGCTGTTTTTT. Its translation: CASSLMGLATNTGELFF.

The gene calls are TRBV7-3 and TRBJ2-1, with D possibly TRBD2 on 6 matching bases. The CDR3 is 13 residues long. V lost 5 bases and J lost 9, with 14 bases in between. Looked up from germline, CDR1 is SGHTA and CDR2 is FQGTGA. For the CDR3, the DNA is TGTGCCAGCAGCCCTCGCGGGGACGGTGAGCAGTTCTTC. This sequence encodes CASSPRGDGEQFF.